Presented here are 24 T cell receptor beta chains from one specimen sequenced in a study of OX40 agonist ivuxolimab in advanced cancers. Clones were sequenced by immunoSEQ multiplex PCR, and TCRdb holds only the in-frame ones, with some missing. The table lists roughly 87,000 clones, approximately 90% of them singletons. The sample consisted of CD4+ or CD8+ T cells sorted from blood, taken in a trial of the OX40 agonist ivuxolimab. Receptors originate from an adult with an advanced solid tumor such as melanoma, head and neck, liver or kidney cancer.

The genes are TRBV19 and TRBJ1-3, with TRBD1 matching over 9 bases. The CDR3 is made up of 15 amino acids. Trimming removed 7 bases from V and 1 base from J; junction bases left unmatched: 5. The germline V gene has CDR1 LNHDA and CDR2 SQIVND (reference sequence). The CDR3 here is CASKDRGQSGNTIYF. CDR3 DNA: TGTGCCAGTAAGGACAGGGGCCAATCTGGAAACACCATATATTTT.

The chain carries TRBV28 and TRBJ2-7, with D tentatively TRBD2 (6 bases). The V and J ends lost 10 bases and 4 bases respectively, with 20 bases between them. The CDR3 is 14 amino acids. Germline CDR1 is MDHEN and CDR2 is SYDVKM. For the CDR3, the DNA is TGTGCCACCTATAGGTCGGGAGAAGAGTACGAGCAGTACTTC. Its translation is CATYRSGEEYEQYF.

V usage is TRBV11-2 and J usage is TRBJ1-1, with D unresolved. This CDR3 is built from 13 residues. Deletions cut 1 base from V and 5 bases from J, with 8 bases between. Germline V gene lookup returns CDR1 SGHAT and CDR2 FQNNGV. CDR3 sequence (DNA): TGTGCCAGCAGCTTAGGGCGTTTTACTGAAGCTTTCTTT. It codes for CASSLGRFTEAFF.

The V and J genes are TRBV28 and TRBJ1-1, with D tentatively TRBD1 (6 bases). V was pared by 10 bases and J by 3 bases, with 12 bases between. Germline lookup yields CDR1 MDHEN and CDR2 SYDVKM. The CDR3 has 12 amino acids. The CDR3 DNA reads as TGTGCCACGAGCGGGGGCTACACTGAAGCTTTCTTT. Protein product: CATSGGYTEAFF.

The chain couples TRBV4-2 to TRBJ2-7; the D is unclear. This CDR3 region has 13 residues. Germline lookup yields CDR1 LGHNA and CDR2 YNFKEQ. Trimming cost V 0 bases and J 4 bases, with 7 bases left between them. The CDR3 DNA follows: TGTGCCAGCAGCCAAGATTGGCAATACGAGCAGTACTTC. Encoded protein: CASSQDWQYEQYF.

The genes are TRBV7-6 and TRBJ2-5; D remains ambiguous. The CDR3 spans 15 residues. Trimming stripped 5 bases from V and 5 bases from J, with 18 bases between. Germline CDR1 is SGHVS and CDR2 is FNYEAQ. The CDR3 DNA reads TGTGCCAGCAGCAACATGGCCGACATTAGGGAGACCCAGTACTTC. This codes for CASSNMADIRETQYF.

The chain recombines TRBV7-8 with TRBJ1-4, with D possibly TRBD1 on 6 matching bases. Per germline, CDR1 SGHVS and CDR2 FQNEAQ. CDR3 length equals 15 residues. Trimming removed 5 bases at V and 7 bases at J, with 17 bases between. CDR3 region: CASSGQGGLGEKLFF. CDR3 nucleotides: TGTGCCAGCAGCGGCCAAGGGGGGCTAGGTGAAAAACTGTTTTTT.

The chain carries TRBV6-1 and TRBJ2-3, with 8 bases aligning to TRBD2. Germline CDR1 is MNHNS and CDR2 is SASEGT. V trimming: 5 bases; J trimming: 1 base; junction bases outside the gene matches: 5. This CDR3 comprises 15 residues. The CDR3, as DNA: TGTGCCAGCAGTTTCGGGGGGGCAGGCACAGATACGCAGTATTTT. Amino acid sequence: CASSFGGAGTDTQYF.

The rearrangement links TRBV10-3 to TRBJ2-3, with 9 bases lining up with TRBD1. The J segment lost 1 base and the V segment lost 6 bases, leaving 5 bases of the junction unmatched. The CDR3 has 15 amino acids. Germline CDR1 is ENHRY and CDR2 is SYGVKD. CDR3 protein: CAISRQGGGTDTQYF. The CDR3 DNA follows: TGTGCCATCAGCCGACAGGGGGGCGGCACAGATACGCAGTATTTT.

This clone appeared once. The chain employs TRBV5-1 and TRBJ2-5, with 7 positions matching TRBD2. The CDR3 contains 16 residues. Unmatched junction bases numbered 13, after V lost 4 bases and J lost 4 bases. The germline gives CDR1 SGHRS, CDR2 YFSETQ. CDR3 region: CASSDGGYGGRETQYF. In DNA form, the CDR3 reads TGCGCCAGCAGCGATGGCGGGTACGGGGGGAGAGAGACCCAGTACTTC.

The chain is built from TRBV19 and TRBJ1-1; D call uncertain. CDR1 and CDR2 from the germline V gene are LNHDA and SQIVND (reference sequence). The CDR3 runs 13 residues. With 2 bases removed from V and 3 bases from J, the gap between germline ends came to 7 bases. This chain's CDR3 is CASSIPLDTEAFF. CDR3 nucleotide sequence: TGTGCCAGTAGTATACCCTTGGACACTGAAGCTTTCTTT.

The chain is built from TRBV19 and TRBJ2-5; 14 bases agree with TRBD2. Near its end, the DNA agrees better with TRBJ2-7, so the J call may be wrong. In germline, CDR1 is LNHDA, CDR2 SQIVND (reference sequence). The CDR3 sequence is 18 residues long. DNA for the CDR3: TGTGCCAGTAGCGAATACGGGACTAGCGGGAGTGCGGTCTACGAGCAGTACTTC. This translates into CASSEYGTSGSAVYEQYF.

V is TRBV5-1 and J is TRBJ2-7; the D gene is possibly TRBD1 (6 bases). This CDR3 comprises 15 residues. Trimming cost V 0 bases and J 1 base, with 11 bases left between them. The germline gives CDR1 SGHRS, CDR2 YFSETQ. The CDR3 loop is CASSLEGHRSYEQYF. CDR3 bases: TGCGCCAGCAGCTTGGAGGGACATCGATCCTACGAGCAGTACTTC.

The chain has TRBV28 and TRBJ2-7; the D gene is possibly TRBD2 (7 bases). The CDR3 has 15 residues. V gave up 7 bases and J gave up 2 bases, with 18 bases separating them. The germline CDR1 and CDR2 sequences are MDHEN and SYDVKM. CDR3 bases: TGTGCCAGCACCCCCAGTTGGGGGGGCCCCTACGAGCAGTACTTC. This codes for CASTPSWGGPYEQYF.

This chain joins TRBV27 and TRBJ2-5, with TRBD2 identical over 12 bases. CDR3 length equals 16 residues. The V gene's germline CDR1 is MNHEY and CDR2 SMNVEV (reference sequence). Germline trimming cut 2 bases from V and 2 bases from J; bases unmatched to any gene: 3. The CDR3 DNA reads TGTGCCAGCAGTTTAGCTAGCGGGGGGGAACAAGAGACCCAGTACTTC. Translation: CASSLASGGEQETQYF.

The V and J genes are TRBV19 and TRBJ1-2, with D tentatively TRBD1 (6 bases). The germline V and J ends were trimmed by 7 bases and 4 bases, with 16 bases remaining between them. The CDR3 sequence is 14 residues long. CDR1 and CDR2 from the germline V gene are LNHDA and SQIVND (reference sequence). In DNA, the CDR3 is TGTGCCAGTACTCCAGCCGGACAGATCTATGGCTACACCTTC. Residues: CASTPAGQIYGYTF.

The J gene is TRBJ1-1, the V gene TRBV27, with 10 positions matching TRBD1. CDR1 and CDR2 (germline): MNHEY, SMNVEV (reference sequence). CDR3 length: 14 amino acids. J gave up 5 bases and V 5 bases, and 5 bases lay outside the gene matches. CDR3 nucleotides: TGTGCCAGCAGTACGACAGGGGGCACGACTGAAGCTTTCTTT. Translation gives CASSTTGGTTEAFF.

This clone was seen only a few times. The rearrangement uses TRBV10-3 and TRBJ2-1, with TRBD1 matching over 12 bases. The germline gives CDR1 ENHRY, CDR2 SYGVKD. The CDR3 length is 14 residues. The J segment lost 8 bases and the V segment lost 4 bases, leaving 3 bases of the junction unmatched. CDR3 nucleotide sequence: TGTGCCATCAGTGGGGACAGGGGGCGAGATGAGCAGTTCTTC. Encoded protein: CAISGDRGRDEQFF.

V is TRBV2 and J is TRBJ2-1; D is uncertain. Germline CDR1 and CDR2: SNHLY and FYNNEI. This CDR3 region has 14 residues. The V gene lost 8 bases and the J gene lost 8 bases, with 19 bases spanning the gap. CDR3 DNA sequence: TGTGCCAGCTCGGCTGACGAGGTTATGGATGAGCAGTTCTTC. This translates into CASSADEVMDEQFF.

For the CDR3, the DNA is TGCAGCGTTGATGGACAAATGAACACTGAAGCTTTCTTT. Translated: CSVDGQMNTEAFF. The chain couples TRBV29-1 to TRBJ1-1, with D possibly TRBD1 on 5 matching bases. Trimming removed 3 bases from V and 0 bases from J, with 8 bases in between. Germline loops: CDR1 SQVTM, CDR2 ANQGSEA. CDR3 length: 13 residues.

The rearrangement links TRBV6-5 to TRBJ2-7; D is possibly TRBD1 (6 bases). Trimming shortened V by 8 bases and J by 3 bases, and 8 bases separated the two germline ends. The germline V gene has CDR1 MNHEY and CDR2 SVGAGI. This CDR3 contains 11 residues. CDR3 region: CASGRGYEQYF. The CDR3 nucleotides are TGTGCCAGCGGCAGGGGCTACGAGCAGTACTTC.

The genes are TRBV7-7 and TRBJ1-1; D gene unclear. The length of the CDR3 is 16 residues. The ends were cut back, 0 bases at V and 0 bases at J, with 11 bases in the middle. Germline CDR1 is SSHAT and CDR2 is FNYEAQ (reference sequence). The CDR3 spells CASSLAVLQMNTEAFF. DNA for the CDR3: TGTGCCAGCAGCTTAGCGGTGTTACAGATGAACACTGAAGCTTTCTTT.

The chain links TRBV27 to TRBJ2-1, with 9 bases lining up with TRBD2. Germline trimming cut 5 bases from V and 4 bases from J; bases unmatched to any gene: 9. This CDR3 region has 16 residues. The germline gives CDR1 MNHEY, CDR2 SMNVEV (reference sequence). The CDR3 loop is CASSPRVSGSYNEQFF. The CDR3 coding sequence is TGTGCCAGCAGTCCGCGGGTTAGCGGGAGTTACAATGAGCAGTTCTTC.

This chain joins TRBV6-5 and TRBJ2-7, with D possibly TRBD1 on 7 matching bases. Germline CDR1 and CDR2: MNHEY and SVGAGI. The CDR3 totals 16 residues. V was cut by 2 bases and J by 3 bases, with 17 bases left in between. The CDR3 spells CASSYVQGTRYYEQYF. The CDR3 DNA follows: TGTGCCAGCAGTTACGTACAGGGGACTCGGTACTACGAGCAGTACTTC.